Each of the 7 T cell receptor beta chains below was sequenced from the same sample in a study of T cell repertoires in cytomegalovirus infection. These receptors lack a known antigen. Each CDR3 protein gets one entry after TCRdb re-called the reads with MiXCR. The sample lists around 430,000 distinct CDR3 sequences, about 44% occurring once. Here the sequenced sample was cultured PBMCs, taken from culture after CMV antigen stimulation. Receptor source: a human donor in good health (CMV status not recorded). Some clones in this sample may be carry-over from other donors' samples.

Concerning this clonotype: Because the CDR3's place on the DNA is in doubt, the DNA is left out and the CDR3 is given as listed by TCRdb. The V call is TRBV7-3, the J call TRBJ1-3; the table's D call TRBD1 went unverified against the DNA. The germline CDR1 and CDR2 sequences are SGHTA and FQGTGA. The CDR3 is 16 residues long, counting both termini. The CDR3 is CASSLTSGPAWNTIYF.

DNA for the CDR3: TGCGCCAGCAGCGGGCGGGGGCACGAGCAGTTCTTC. It specifies CASSGRGHEQFF. The genes are TRBV4-1 and TRBJ2-1; a possible D gene is TRBD2 (7 bases). The CDR3 consists of 12 residues. The V gene's germline CDR1 is MGHRA and CDR2 YSYEKL. V shed 5 bases and J shed 10 bases, with 12 bases lying between them.

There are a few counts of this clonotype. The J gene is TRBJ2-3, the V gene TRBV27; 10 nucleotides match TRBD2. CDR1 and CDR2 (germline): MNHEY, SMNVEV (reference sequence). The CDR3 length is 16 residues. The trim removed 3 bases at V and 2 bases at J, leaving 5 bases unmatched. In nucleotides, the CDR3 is TGTGCCAGCAGTTTCGTAGCGGGGGGCCTCACAGATACGCAGTATTTT. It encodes CASSFVAGGLTDTQYF.

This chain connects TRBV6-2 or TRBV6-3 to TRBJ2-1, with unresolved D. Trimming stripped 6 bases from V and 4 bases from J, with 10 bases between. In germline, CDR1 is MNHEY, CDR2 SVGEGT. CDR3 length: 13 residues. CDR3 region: CASSPLRYNEQFF. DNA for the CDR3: TGTGCCAGCAGCCCTTTACGTTACAATGAGCAGTTCTTC.

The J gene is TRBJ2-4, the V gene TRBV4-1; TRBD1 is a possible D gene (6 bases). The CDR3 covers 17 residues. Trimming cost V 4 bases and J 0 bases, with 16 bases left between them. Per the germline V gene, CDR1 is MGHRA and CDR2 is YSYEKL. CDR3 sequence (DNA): TGCGCCAGCAGCCCATCCGCAGGGGTCTTAGCCAAAAACATTCAGTACTTC. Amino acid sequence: CASSPSAGVLAKNIQYF.

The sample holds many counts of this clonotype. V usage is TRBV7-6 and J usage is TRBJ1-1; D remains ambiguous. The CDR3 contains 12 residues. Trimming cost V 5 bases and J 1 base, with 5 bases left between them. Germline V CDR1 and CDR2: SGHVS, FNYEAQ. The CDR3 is CASSPRNTEAFF. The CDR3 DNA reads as TGTGCCAGCAGCCCCCGGAACACTGAAGCTTTCTTT.

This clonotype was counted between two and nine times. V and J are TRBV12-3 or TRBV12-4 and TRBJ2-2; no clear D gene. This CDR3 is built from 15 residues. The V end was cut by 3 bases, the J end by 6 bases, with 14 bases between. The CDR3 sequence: CASSLSRRNSGELFF. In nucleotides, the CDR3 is TGTGCCAGCAGTTTGAGTCGTAGAAACTCCGGGGAGCTGTTTTTT.